This T cell receptor (beta chain) derives from a study of chemoradiotherapy in HPV16-positive cancers. Study-wide background: Functional T-cell assays on two HPV16-positive patients' cells defined candidate HPV-specific clones and common TCR motifs. Notes on the study in general: The functional HPV-specific definition rests on just a couple of HPV16-positive patients. Candidate HPV-specific clones and E7-related TCR motifs grew in tumor during treatment.

Produced via immunoSEQ multiplex PCR; TCRdb's table is partial and in-frame only. This sample has roughly 3,200 clones, with around 83% found just once. Repeated repertoire sampling spanned the course of chemoradiotherapy. Turning to this clone: Its antigen is undetermined.

Sequencing used tumor tissue, obtained from a patient who underwent chemoradiotherapy. The receptor comes from a human donor with HPV-associated anogenital cancer.

CDR3 sequence reads: CASSRDITDTQYF. DNA for the CDR3: TGTGCCAGCAGTAGGGATATCACAGATACGCAGTATTTT. V usage is TRBV6-5 and J usage is TRBJ2-3; D not resolved. The CDR3 covers 13 residues. In germline, CDR1 is MNHEY, CDR2 SVGAGI. The germline V and J ends were trimmed by 5 bases and 2 bases, with 8 bases remaining between them.